This T cell receptor (beta chain) was found in a study of beta chain features in type 1 diabetes. Study-wide findings and caveats: Researchers report that Type 1 diabetes patients had moderately but significantly shorter TCRB CDR3s across all four CD4+ subsets. Whether HLA type influences TCRB rearrangement remained unresolved here. Healthy donors had naive, central memory and Treg TCRB repertoires that appeared less similar than those seen among patients.

V was pared by 5 bases and J by 5 bases, with 7 bases between. CDR3 length: 11 residues. Germline V gives CDR1 GTSNPN, CDR2 SVGIG (reference sequence). This clone was observed a few times. Its antigen remains unknown. Every bit of the isolated RNA underwent reverse transcription, so sequencing read expressed TCRB transcripts. Assay: immunoSEQ multiplex PCR; the TCRdb copy retains only in-frame clones and omits some. The repertoire holds approximately 300,000 clones, with about 11% as singletons. The sequenced material came from naive CD4+ T cells from blood. The TCR comes from a woman aged 25 to 45 in good health. This chain connects TRBV30 to TRBJ2-1; D gene unclear. The DNA of the CDR3 is TGTGCCTGGGGCCTTAACAATGAGCAGTTCTTC. Residues: CAWGLNNEQFF.